This record covers a single T cell receptor (beta chain). This entry comes from a study of patients and donors after allogeneic stem cell transplantation. Per germline, CDR1 MGHRA and CDR2 YSYEKL. The CDR3 consists of 16 residues. Trimming pared 1 base from V and 6 bases from J, leaving 15 bases between. MiXCR was run by TCRdb on the RT-PCR reads, yielding one entry per CDR3 protein. The data show 400,000 to 450,000 distinct CDR3 sequences, 16% seen once. Sequencing was performed on blood, either unsorted or a sorted T cell fraction (not recorded which). The rearrangement joins TRBV4-1 to TRBJ2-2; D not resolved. The TCR comes from a human donor who was either an allogeneic HSCT recipient or a stem cell or donor lymphocyte infusion donor (not recorded which). It is not recorded whose cells these are; they may come from a transplant donor. In DNA form, the CDR3 reads TGCGCCAGCAGCCAAGTAGTACTTAGGTCTGCCGGGGAGCTGTTTTTT. This codes for CASSQVVLRSAGELFF.